Given below is one T cell receptor beta chain in context. Profiled with immunoSEQ multiplex PCR; TCRdb holds only in-frame clones, not every one. This sample has about 1 million clones, with under 80% found just once. The sample comes from a study of shared clonotypes between healthy human individuals. CDR3 length: 16 residues. Between the trimmed V and J ends, which lost 4 bases and 2 bases, there was a span of 18 bases. Per germline, CDR1 SNHLY and CDR2 FYNNEI. The rearrangement links TRBV2 to TRBJ2-7, with D perhaps TRBD2 (5 bases). Sequences were obtained from memory CD4+ T cells sorted from blood. Documented subset: CD45RA-negative fraction. The receptor was derived from a man in his late teens or twenties in good health. CDR3 coding DNA: TGTGCCAGCAGTGTAAGAAAGGGCGGGTTAGCCTACGAGCAGTACTTC. Residues: CASSVRKGGLAYEQYF.